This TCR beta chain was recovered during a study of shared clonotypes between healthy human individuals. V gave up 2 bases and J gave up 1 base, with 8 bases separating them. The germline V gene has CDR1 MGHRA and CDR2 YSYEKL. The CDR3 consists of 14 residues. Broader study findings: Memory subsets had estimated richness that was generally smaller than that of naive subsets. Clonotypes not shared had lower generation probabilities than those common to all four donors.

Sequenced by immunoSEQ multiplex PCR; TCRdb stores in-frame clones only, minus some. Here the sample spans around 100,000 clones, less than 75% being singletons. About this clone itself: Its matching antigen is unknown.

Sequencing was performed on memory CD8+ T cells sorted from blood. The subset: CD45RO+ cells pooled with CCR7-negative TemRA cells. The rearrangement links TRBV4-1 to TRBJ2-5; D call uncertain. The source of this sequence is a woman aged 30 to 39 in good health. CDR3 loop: CASSQRAVQETQYF. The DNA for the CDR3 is TGCGCCAGCAGCCAAAGGGCGGTCCAAGAGACCCAGTACTTC.